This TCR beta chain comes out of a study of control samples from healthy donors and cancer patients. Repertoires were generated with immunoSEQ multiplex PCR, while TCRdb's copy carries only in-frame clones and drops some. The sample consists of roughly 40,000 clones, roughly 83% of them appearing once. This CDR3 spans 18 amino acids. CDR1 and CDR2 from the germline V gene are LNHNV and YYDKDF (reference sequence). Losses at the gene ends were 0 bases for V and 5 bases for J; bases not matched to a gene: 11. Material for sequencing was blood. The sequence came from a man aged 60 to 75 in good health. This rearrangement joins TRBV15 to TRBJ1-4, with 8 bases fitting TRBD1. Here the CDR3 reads CATSRENFWGQANEKLFF. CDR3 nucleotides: TGTGCCACCAGCAGAGAAAATTTTTGGGGACAGGCGAATGAAAAACTGTTTTTT.